There are a few counts of the clone carrying this TCR beta chain. This entry comes from a study of patients and donors after allogeneic stem cell transplantation. V was cut by 0 bases and J by 13 bases, with 10 bases left in between. Germline-derived CDR1 and CDR2 are DFQATT and SNEGSKA (reference sequence). This CDR3 comprises 12 residues. TCRdb passed the RT-PCR reads through MiXCR, listing each CDR3 protein once. The sample shows 920,000 or so distinct CDR3 sequences, roughly 18% of them seen only once. The material sequenced was blood, either unsorted or a sorted T cell fraction (not recorded which). This receptor was obtained from a human donor who was either an allogeneic HSCT recipient or a stem cell or donor lymphocyte infusion donor (not recorded which). It is not recorded whose cells these are; they may come from a transplant donor. The V and J genes are TRBV20-1 and TRBJ1-6; D unresolved. The CDR3 DNA reads TGCAGTGCTAGAGATCCCCCATCCCCCCTCCACTTT. Protein: CSARDPPSPLHF.